This T cell receptor beta chain was sequenced in a study of prognosis after radiotherapy for stage I lung cancer. This CDR3 contains 14 residues. V lost 5 bases to trimming and J lost 4 bases; unmatched junction nucleotides: 8. Germline CDR1 reads SGHKS; CDR2 reads YYEKEE (reference sequence). Amplification of TCR beta CDR3 from genomic DNA used two-round multiplex PCR. The use of primers specific to each TRBV and TRBJ gene characterized first-round PCR. MiXCR, applied by TCRdb to the multiplex PCR reads, yields one record per CDR3 protein. The profile shows over 11,000 distinct CDR3 sequences, 55% to 65% of them singletons.

The V call is TRBV5-5, the J call TRBJ2-7; 8 bases align to TRBD2. The clonotype was recovered from a donor over 45 with non-small cell lung cancer. The starting material was PBMCs, obtained before or after stereotactic body radiation therapy (not recorded which). For the CDR3, the DNA is TGTGCCAGCAGAACTAGCGGACTTTTATACGAGCAGTACTTC. The encoded protein is CASRTSGLLYEQYF.